This T cell receptor (beta chain) stems from a study of beta chain features in type 1 diabetes. Overall study results and limits: Researchers report that Type 1 diabetes patients had moderately but significantly shorter TCRB CDR3s across all four CD4+ subsets. Reduced insertions and increased deletions marked VDJ junctions in type 1 diabetes patients.

Germline CDR1 is SQVTM and CDR2 is ANQGSEA. The CDR3 sequence is 11 residues long. Trimming left V 6 bases short and J 4 bases short, with 9 bases between. Reverse transcription of all isolated RNA meant that expressed TCRB transcripts were sequenced. TCRdb keeps only in-frame clones here, not all; method: immunoSEQ multiplex PCR. The profile shows 500,000 to 650,000 clones, 12% of them singletons. This clone was observed a few times. The antigen is not known. The source material was naive CD4+ T cells from blood. The source of this sequence is a man aged 30 to 45 with type 1 diabetes. This rearrangement joins TRBV29-1 to TRBJ1-2; perhaps TRBD1 as D (5 bases). For the CDR3, the DNA is TGCAGCGTACGGGACGCCTATGGCTACACCTTC. Amino acid sequence: CSVRDAYGYTF.